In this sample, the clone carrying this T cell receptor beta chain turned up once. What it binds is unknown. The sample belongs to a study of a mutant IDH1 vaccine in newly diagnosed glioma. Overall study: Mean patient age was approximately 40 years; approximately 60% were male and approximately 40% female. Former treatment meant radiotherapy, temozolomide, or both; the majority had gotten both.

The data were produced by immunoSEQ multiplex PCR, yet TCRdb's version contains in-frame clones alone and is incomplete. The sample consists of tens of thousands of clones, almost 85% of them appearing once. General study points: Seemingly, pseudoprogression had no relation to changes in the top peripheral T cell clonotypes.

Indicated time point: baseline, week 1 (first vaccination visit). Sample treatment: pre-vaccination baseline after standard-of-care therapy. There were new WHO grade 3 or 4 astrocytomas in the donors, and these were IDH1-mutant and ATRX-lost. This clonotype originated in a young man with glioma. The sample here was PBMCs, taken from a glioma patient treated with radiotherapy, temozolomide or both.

The CDR3 reads CASSFQGGNSNQPQHF. CDR3 in DNA: TGTGCCAGCAGCTTTCAGGGGGGGAATAGCAATCAGCCCCAGCATTTT. The V gene is TRBV5-5, the J gene TRBJ1-5; TRBD1 matches at 7 bases. With 2 bases clipped from V and 0 bases from J, the junction kept 5 bases outside the gene matches. Germline V gene sequence: CDR1 SGHKS, CDR2 YYEKEE (reference sequence). The CDR3 sequence is 16 residues long.